This T cell receptor beta chain was obtained from a study of early T cells in non-severe SARS-CoV-2 infection. Whole-study context: Sequencing of bulk RNA from unsorted whole blood was done, without chain pairing.

Overall study findings and caveats: Clonotype matching in VDJdb favored anti-spike CD8 responses and did not capture private and CD4 specificities.

V was pared by 5 bases and J by 5 bases, with 5 bases of the junction left unmatched. Germline loops: CDR1 MNHNY, CDR2 SVGAGI (reference sequence). This CDR3 region has 15 residues. Unique molecular identifiers were attached to individual cDNA molecules. TCRdb redid the calling of the 5' RACE reads with MiXCR, one entry per CDR3 protein. This repertoire shows around 32,000 distinct CDR3 sequences, about 6.1% found once; its top ten account for more than 5%. Concerning this clonotype: Its antigen is not identified.

The chain carries TRBV6-6 and TRBJ1-4; TRBD1 matches at 10 bases. The TCR originated in an adult who was a healthcare worker with PCR-confirmed SARS-CoV-2 infection or an uninfected control (not recorded which). The sample was whole blood. CDR3 nucleotide sequence: TGTGCCAGCAGTCTTCCGGGACAGGGGAATGAAAAACTGTTTTTT. The encoded protein is CASSLPGQGNEKLFF.